A single sample is the source of the 29 T cell receptor beta chains below, sequenced in a study of T cells in Graves' hyperthyroidism and ophthalmopathy. What was amplified from RNA transcripts were TCR beta CDR3 regions. HTBI primers were used for first-round RT-PCR of the TCR CDR3. TCRdb recomputed calls from the multiplex PCR reads with MiXCR, one row per CDR3 protein. The sample has over 700,000 distinct CDR3 sequences; around 19% are singletons. The sequenced sample consisted of blood. The receptors shown here come from a woman between 45 and 60 years old with Graves' hyperthyroidism that later progressed to Graves' ophthalmopathy.

The gene calls are TRBV4-1 and TRBJ2-1, with D uncertain. The CDR3 contains 17 residues. The germline gives CDR1 MGHRA, CDR2 YSYEKL. V was trimmed by 0 bases and J by 6 bases, leaving 18 bases between them. The CDR3 here is CASSQDDLGRRANEQFF. CDR3 bases: TGCGCCAGCAGCCAAGATGACCTGGGTCGGCGCGCCAATGAGCAGTTCTTC.

At least ten counts were recorded for this clonotype. The rearrangement uses TRBV30 and TRBJ2-7; D call uncertain. Germline-derived CDR1 and CDR2 are GTSNPN and SVGIG (reference sequence). Between the trimmed V and J ends, which lost 3 bases and 0 bases, there was a span of 9 bases. The CDR3 extends over 13 amino acids. The CDR3: CAWRAASSYEQYF. CDR3 nucleotides: TGTGCCTGGAGAGCAGCCAGCTCCTACGAGCAGTACTTC.

This clonotype was recorded many times. The chain recombines TRBV6-1 with TRBJ1-1; the D is unclear. CDR3 length: 16 amino acids. Germline values: CDR1 MNHNS, CDR2 SASEGT. V lost 4 bases to trimming and J lost 0 bases, with 15 bases between them. The CDR3 sequence is CASSAPSVGVNTEAFF. The CDR3 DNA is TGTGCCAGCAGTGCCCCCAGCGTTGGAGTGAACACTGAAGCTTTCTTT.

This clonotype was seen ten or more times. The chain uses TRBV5-1 and TRBJ1-6, with D possibly TRBD1 on 5 matching bases. From germline, CDR1 is SGHRS and CDR2 YFSETQ. The ends were cut back, 3 bases at V and 0 bases at J, with 13 bases in the middle. This CDR3 has 17 amino acids. The CDR3 loop reads CASSSGDSSSYNSPLHF. The CDR3 coding sequence is TGCGCCAGCAGCTCCGGAGACAGCAGCTCCTATAATTCACCCCTCCACTTT.

In this sample, this clonotype turned up many times. The chain employs TRBV11-2 and TRBJ2-2; D ambiguous. The CDR3 loop spans 13 amino acids. With 5 bases removed from V and 5 bases from J, the gap between germline ends came to 9 bases. Germline V gene sequence: CDR1 SGHAT, CDR2 FQNNGV. The CDR3 here is CASSPVGTGELFF. The CDR3 DNA follows: TGTGCCAGCAGCCCGGTGGGGACCGGGGAGCTGTTTTTT.

This clonotype has more than one count but fewer than ten. The V call is TRBV7-2, the J call TRBJ1-1, with D maybe TRBD1 (6 bases). Germline CDR1 is SGHTA and CDR2 is FQGNSA. V lost 1 base and J lost 0, with 12 bases in between. CDR3 length: 16 amino acids. The CDR3 loop is CASSLGTEYMNTEAFF. In nucleotides, the CDR3 is TGTGCCAGCAGCTTAGGGACAGAGTACATGAACACTGAAGCTTTCTTT.

This rearrangement joins TRBV20-1 to TRBJ2-2, with D possibly being TRBD2 (6 bases). Germline lookup yields CDR1 DFQATT and CDR2 SNEGSKA (reference sequence). Deletions cut 1 base from V and 6 bases from J, with 12 bases between. The CDR3 totals 14 residues. CDR3 sequence: CSARAGVGSGELFF. As DNA, the CDR3 is TGCAGTGCTAGAGCGGGGGTAGGGTCCGGGGAGCTGTTTTTT.

CDR3 protein: CSARDTDSGNTIYF. For the CDR3, the DNA is TGCAGTGCTAGGGACACTGACTCTGGAAACACCATATATTTT. V and J are TRBV20-1 and TRBJ1-3; possible D gene TRBD1, 5 bases. The CDR3 sequence is 14 residues long. V was shortened by 3 bases and J by 0 bases, with 9 bases between the two germline ends. Germline lookup yields CDR1 DFQATT and CDR2 SNEGSKA (reference sequence).

The chain uses TRBV13 and TRBJ1-1; D is uncertain. The CDR3 sequence is 13 residues long. CDR1 is PRHDT and CDR2 is FYEKMQ in the germline V gene (reference sequence). Trimming stripped 7 bases from V and 1 base from J, with 10 bases between. The CDR3 reads CASTPGRNTEAFF. The CDR3 DNA reads TGTGCCAGCACCCCCGGCAGGAACACTGAAGCTTTCTTT.

This clonotype was seen many times. The chain employs TRBV6-1 and TRBJ2-7; TRBD1 might be the D (7 bases). The CDR3 loop spans 14 amino acids. CDR1 and CDR2 (germline): MNHNS, SASEGT. Trimming left V 6 bases short and J 5 bases short, with 17 bases between. CDR3 coding DNA: TGTGCCAGCAGGGGCGGGGCAGGGGGTCACGAGCAGTACTTC. It codes for CASRGGAGGHEQYF.

This clonotype appeared a few times. Compared with germline, one end of the junction differs, possibly owing to a read error. The CDR3, as DNA: TGTGCCAGCAGCCCAGAACAGGGCCCTCCGGACTTC. It yields the protein CASSPEQGPPDF. The chain has TRBV9 and TRBJ2-5; D might be TRBD1 (6 bases). The CDR3 runs 12 residues. Per germline, CDR1 SGDLS and CDR2 YYNGEE.

The chain has TRBV6-5 and TRBJ1-2; perhaps TRBD1 as D (5 bases). V lost 2 bases to trimming and J lost 8 bases, with 12 bases between them. The germline CDR1 and CDR2 sequences are MNHEY and SVGAGI. This CDR3 has 13 residues. The CDR3 loop is CASSYAWGRGYTF. Here the CDR3 DNA reads TGTGCCAGCAGTTACGCTTGGGGCCGGGGCTACACCTTC.

The chain recombines TRBV28 with TRBJ2-7, with 7 bases that match TRBD1. Germline-derived CDR1 and CDR2 are MDHEN and SYDVKM. J lost 3 bases, V lost 10 bases, and 9 bases had no gene match. The CDR3 extends over 13 amino acids. The CDR3 DNA reads TGTGCCACCCCCTCGGCAGGGGGCTACGAGCAGTACTTC. This translates into CATPSAGGYEQYF.

This clonotype was detected many times. CDR3 region: CASSQTKSRVYGYTF. The CDR3 region has the DNA TGTGCCAGCAGTCAAACGAAGAGCAGGGTGTATGGCTACACCTTC. The chain combines TRBV12-3 or TRBV12-4 with TRBJ1-2; possible D gene TRBD1, 5 bases. CDR3 length equals 15 residues. The V and J ends lost 5 bases and 5 bases respectively, with 18 bases between them.

This rearrangement joins TRBV30 to TRBJ2-1; TRBD2 might be the D (7 bases). Germline CDR1 GTSNPN, CDR2 SVGIG (reference sequence). The CDR3 extends over 14 amino acids. Trimming shortened V by 1 base and J by 4 bases, and 11 bases separated the two germline ends. CDR3 coding DNA: TGTGCCTGGAGTGAGGGGGGGGCATACAATGAGCAGTTCTTC. Protein sequence: CAWSEGGAYNEQFF.

This sequence joins TRBV7-2 and TRBJ1-3; 10 nucleotides align to TRBD1. The junction had 5 bases not matched to a gene; V was cut back by 4 bases and J by 2 bases. The CDR3 is 16 amino acids. Germline-derived CDR1 and CDR2 are SGHTA and FQGNSA. This chain's CDR3 is CASSSTGGLAGNTIYF. The CDR3 DNA reads TGTGCCAGCAGCTCGACAGGGGGCCTAGCTGGAAACACCATATATTTT. The whole variable domain, remainder taken from reference TRBV7-2 and TRBJ1-3, is GAGVSQSPSNKVTEKGKDVELRCDPISGHTALYWYRQSLGQGLEFLIYFQGNSAPDKSGLPSDRFSAERTGGSVSTLTIQRTQQEDSAVYLCASSSTGGLAGNTIYFGEGSWLTVV.

This clonotype was seen repeatedly, ten times or more. V and J are TRBV12-3 or TRBV12-4 and TRBJ1-2, with a weak D call TRBD1 (6 bases). CDR3 size: 13 residues. V shed 4 bases and J shed 6 bases, with 12 bases lying between them. CDR3 DNA sequence: TGTGCCAGCAGTTCCCTGACAGGCCATGGCTACACCTTC. This encodes CASSSLTGHGYTF.

There are many counts of this clonotype. The CDR3 here is CAWSTGQGANEQYF. For the CDR3, the DNA is TGTGCCTGGAGTACCGGACAGGGGGCTAACGAGCAGTACTTC. V usage is TRBV30 and J usage is TRBJ2-7; 11 positions agree with TRBD1. The germline V gene has CDR1 GTSNPN and CDR2 SVGIG (reference sequence). The CDR3 is 14 residues long. V shed 2 bases and J 5 bases; nucleotides not matched to a gene: 5.

The gene calls are TRBV2 and TRBJ2-3, with TRBD1 as a possible D gene (7 bases). V was pared by 6 bases and J by 1 base, with 14 bases between. The CDR3 spans 15 residues. Germline V gene data show CDR1 as SNHLY and CDR2 as FYNNEI. The CDR3 is CASRAGQGGTDTQYF. The CDR3 bases are TGTGCCAGCAGAGCGGGTCAGGGGGGCACAGATACGCAGTATTTT.

This clonotype was seen repeatedly, ten times or more. The chain couples TRBV3-1 to TRBJ1-2; tentatively, D is TRBD1 (6 bases). Germline-derived CDR1 and CDR2 are LGHDT and YNNKEL (reference sequence). The CDR3 length is 15 residues. V shed 1 base and J shed 4 bases, with 13 bases lying between them. Written as DNA, the CDR3 is TGTGCCAGCAGCCAAGGGCAGGGGCTAGGCTATGGCTACACCTTC. Translation: CASSQGQGLGYGYTF.

Here the CDR3 reads CASSPGRIYGYTF. The CDR3 region has the DNA TGTGCCAGCAGTCCCGGCAGGATCTATGGCTACACCTTC. V is TRBV27 and J is TRBJ1-2; D remains ambiguous. The CDR3 is 13 amino acids. Per germline, CDR1 MNHEY and CDR2 SMNVEV (reference sequence). V lost 5 bases, J lost 4 bases, and 11 bases lay in between.

As to this clonotype: Sequence at one end of the junction differs from germline and may be a read error. This sequence joins TRBV7-6 and TRBJ2-1; no firm D call. Germline lookup yields CDR1 SGHVS and CDR2 FNYEAQ. The CDR3 length is 17 residues. The CDR3 here is CASSLGLRESSYNKQFF. The CDR3 DNA follows: TGTGCCAGCAGCTTAGGGCTTAGAGAGAGCTCCTACAATAAGCAGTTCTTC.

Comments on this clonotype: Since a much larger clone is just one base distant, this may be a read error. J is TRBJ2-7 and V is TRBV11-2; D may be TRBD2 (6 bases). CDR3 length: 15 amino acids. From germline, CDR1 is SGHAT and CDR2 FQNNGV. Here the CDR3 reads CASSLHPGASYEQCF. As DNA, the CDR3 is TGTGCCAGCAGCTTACACCCGGGAGCTTCCTACGAGCAGTGCTTC.

Comments on this clonotype: One junction end does not reproduce the germline sequence, and a read error may be involved. The V and J genes are TRBV13 and TRBJ2-5, with D maybe TRBD2 (6 bases). CDR3 length: 15 amino acids. Germline CDR1 PRHDT, CDR2 FYEKMQ (reference sequence). CDR3 amino acids: CASGTYPSEQETQYF. The CDR3 bases are TGCGCCAGCGGAACGTACCCTAGCGAGCAAGAGACCCAGTACTTC. Drawing the rest from reference TRBV13 and TRBJ2-5, the complete variable domain is AAGVIQSPRHLIKEKRETATLKCYPIPRHDTVYWYQQGPGQDPQFLISFYEKMQSDKGSIPDRFSAQQFSDYHSELNMSSLELGDSALYFCASGTYPSEQETQYFGPGTRLLVL.

This clonotype was seen many times. J is TRBJ1-1 and V is TRBV30; maybe TRBD1 (6 bases). The V end was cut by 0 bases, the J end by 6 bases, with 11 bases between. The CDR3 loop spans 13 amino acids. The germline V gene encodes CDR1 GTSNPN and CDR2 SVGIG (reference sequence). CDR3 DNA sequence: TGTGCCTGGAGTGTAAGGTGGACAGCTGAAGCTTTCTTT. It specifies CAWSVRWTAEAFF. Full variable domain (remainder filled in from reference TRBV30 and TRBJ1-1): SQTIHQWPATLVQPVGSPLSLECTVEGTSNPNLYWYRQAAGRGLQLLFYSVGIGQISSEVPQNLSASRPQDRQFILSSKKLLLSDSGFYLCAWSVRWTAEAFFGQGTRLTVV.

This clonotype was detected many times. V and J are TRBV5-1 and TRBJ2-7, with 10 bases lining up with TRBD1. Trimming at V came to 3 bases and at J to 6 bases, leaving 6 bases not matched to a gene. Germline values: CDR1 SGHRS, CDR2 YFSETQ. The CDR3 extends over 14 amino acids. The CDR3 reads CASSSAGQGGEQYF. DNA of the CDR3: TGCGCCAGCAGCTCGGCCGGACAGGGGGGCGAGCAGTACTTC.

This chain links TRBV7-9 with TRBJ2-3; D remains unclear. The germline CDR1 and CDR2 sequences are SEHNR and FQNEAQ (reference sequence). Trimming left V 1 base short and J 2 bases short, with 7 bases between. CDR3 length: 14 amino acids. CDR3 nucleotides: TGTGCCAGCAGCTTAGACAAGTTCACAGATACGCAGTATTTT. This sequence encodes CASSLDKFTDTQYF. Full variable domain (outside the CDR3, taken from reference TRBV7-9 and TRBJ2-3): DTGVSQNPRHKITKRGQNVTFRCDPISEHNRLYWYRQTLGQGPEFLTYFQNEAQLEKSRLLSDRFSAERPKGSFSTLEIQRTEQGDSAMYLCASSLDKFTDTQYFGPGTRLTVL.

This clonotype was observed many times. The gene calls are TRBV11-2 and TRBJ2-5, with D possibly matching TRBD2 (5 bases). CDR3 length equals 15 residues. Between the trimmed V and J ends, which lost 5 bases and 2 bases, there was a span of 15 bases. The V gene's germline CDR1 is SGHAT and CDR2 FQNNGV. The CDR3 nucleotides are TGTGCCAGCAGCAACGGACTCGGCGTACAAGAGACCCAGTACTTC. It encodes CASSNGLGVQETQYF.

V is TRBV29-1 and J is TRBJ1-1; D remains unclear. The germline gives CDR1 SQVTM, CDR2 ANQGSEA. The CDR3 spans 11 residues. With 7 bases removed from V and 5 bases from J, the gap between germline ends came to 11 bases. The CDR3, as DNA: TGCAGCGCCGTCCCGGGGACTGAAGCTTTCTTT. Encoded protein: CSAVPGTEAFF.